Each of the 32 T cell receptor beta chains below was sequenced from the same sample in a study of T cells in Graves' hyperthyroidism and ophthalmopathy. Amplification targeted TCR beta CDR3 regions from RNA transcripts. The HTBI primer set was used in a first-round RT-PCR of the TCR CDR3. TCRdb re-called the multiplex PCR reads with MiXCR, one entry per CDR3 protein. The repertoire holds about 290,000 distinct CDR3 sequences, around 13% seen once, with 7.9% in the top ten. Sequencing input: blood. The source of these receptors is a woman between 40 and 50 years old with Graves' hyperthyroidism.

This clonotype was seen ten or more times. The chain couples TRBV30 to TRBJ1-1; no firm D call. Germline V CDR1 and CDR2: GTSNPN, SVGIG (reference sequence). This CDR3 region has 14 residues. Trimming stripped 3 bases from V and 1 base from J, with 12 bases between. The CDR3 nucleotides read TGTGCCTGGAGCGCGTTGTCCACGAACACTGAAGCTTTCTTT. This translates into CAWSALSTNTEAFF.

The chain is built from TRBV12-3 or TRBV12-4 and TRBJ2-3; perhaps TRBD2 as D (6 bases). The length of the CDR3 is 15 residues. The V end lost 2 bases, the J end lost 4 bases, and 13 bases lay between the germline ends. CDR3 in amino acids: CASSLTRERSDTQYF. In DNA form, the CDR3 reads TGTGCCAGCAGTTTAACCCGGGAGCGCTCAGATACGCAGTATTTT.

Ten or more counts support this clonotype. CDR3 region: CASSLDYEMGHPTYSNQPQHF. The CDR3 coding sequence is TGTGCCAGCAGCTTAGATTATGAGATGGGCCACCCAACTTATAGCAATCAGCCCCAGCATTTT. The V gene is TRBV11-2, the J gene TRBJ1-5; D gene unclear. The CDR3 is 21 amino acids. Trimming took off 0 bases at V and 0 bases at J, with 24 bases between the two ends. The germline gives CDR1 SGHAT, CDR2 FQNNGV.

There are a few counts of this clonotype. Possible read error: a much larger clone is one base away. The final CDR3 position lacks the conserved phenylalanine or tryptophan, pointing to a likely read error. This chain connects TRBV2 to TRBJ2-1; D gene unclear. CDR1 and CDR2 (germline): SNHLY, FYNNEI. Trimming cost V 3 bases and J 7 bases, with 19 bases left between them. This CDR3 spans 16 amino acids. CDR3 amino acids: CASSDLAVGGVNEQFL. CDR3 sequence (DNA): TGTGCCAGCAGTGATTTGGCAGTAGGTGGAGTTAATGAGCAGTTCCTC.

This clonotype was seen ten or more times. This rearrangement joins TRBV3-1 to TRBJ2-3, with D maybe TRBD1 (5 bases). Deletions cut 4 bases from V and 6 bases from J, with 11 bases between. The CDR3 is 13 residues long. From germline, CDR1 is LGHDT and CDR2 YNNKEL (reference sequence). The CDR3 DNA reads TGTGCCAGCAGCCTACAAGGGGTGGATACGCAGTATTTT. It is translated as CASSLQGVDTQYF.

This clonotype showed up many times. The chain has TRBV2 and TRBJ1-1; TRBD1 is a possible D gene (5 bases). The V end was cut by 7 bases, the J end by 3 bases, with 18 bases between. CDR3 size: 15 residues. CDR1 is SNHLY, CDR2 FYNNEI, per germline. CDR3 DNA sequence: TGTGCCAGCACCGATCCCCCGGGGCGGTACACTGAAGCTTTCTTT. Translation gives CASTDPPGRYTEAFF.

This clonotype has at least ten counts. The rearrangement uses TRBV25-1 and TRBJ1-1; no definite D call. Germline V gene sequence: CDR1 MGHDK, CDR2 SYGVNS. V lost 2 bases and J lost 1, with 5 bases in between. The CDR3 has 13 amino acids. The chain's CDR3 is CASSEQENTEAFF. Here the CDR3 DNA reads TGTGCCAGCAGTGAACAAGAGAACACTGAAGCTTTCTTT.

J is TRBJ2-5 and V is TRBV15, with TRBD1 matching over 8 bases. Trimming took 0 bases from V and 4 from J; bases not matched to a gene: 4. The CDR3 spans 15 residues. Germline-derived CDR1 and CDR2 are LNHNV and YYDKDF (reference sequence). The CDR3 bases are TGTGCCACCAGCAGAGACAGGGGGCGAGGAGAGACCCAGTACTTC. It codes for CATSRDRGRGETQYF.

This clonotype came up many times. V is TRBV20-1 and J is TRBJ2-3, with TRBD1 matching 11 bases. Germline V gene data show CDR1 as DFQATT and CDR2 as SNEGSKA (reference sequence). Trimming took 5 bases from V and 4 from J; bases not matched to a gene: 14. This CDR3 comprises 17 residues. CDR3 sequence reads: CSAWPNPGQGVPDTQYF. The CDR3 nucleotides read TGCAGTGCTTGGCCCAATCCGGGACAGGGGGTCCCAGATACGCAGTATTTT.

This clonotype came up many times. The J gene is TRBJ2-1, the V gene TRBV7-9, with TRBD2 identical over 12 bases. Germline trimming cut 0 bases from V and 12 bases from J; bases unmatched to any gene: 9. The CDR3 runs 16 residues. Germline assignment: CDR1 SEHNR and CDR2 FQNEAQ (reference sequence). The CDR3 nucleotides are TGTGCCAGCAGCTTAGCGCTAGCGGGAGGGCCGGATGGGCAGTTCTTC. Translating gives CASSLALAGGPDGQFF.

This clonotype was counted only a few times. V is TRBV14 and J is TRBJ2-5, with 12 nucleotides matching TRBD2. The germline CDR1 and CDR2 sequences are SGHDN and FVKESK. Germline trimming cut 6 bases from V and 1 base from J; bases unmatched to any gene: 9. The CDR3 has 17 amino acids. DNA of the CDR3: TGTGCCAGCAGTCCGCTTGGACTAGCGGGACGCCAAGAGACCCAGTACTTC. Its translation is CASSPLGLAGRQETQYF.

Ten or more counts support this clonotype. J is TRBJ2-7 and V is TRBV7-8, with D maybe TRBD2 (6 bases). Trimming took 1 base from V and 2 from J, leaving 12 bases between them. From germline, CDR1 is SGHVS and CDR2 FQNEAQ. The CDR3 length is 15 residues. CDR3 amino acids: CASSLGQGGTYEQYF. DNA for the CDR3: TGTGCCAGCAGCTTAGGGCAGGGAGGCACCTACGAGCAGTACTTC.

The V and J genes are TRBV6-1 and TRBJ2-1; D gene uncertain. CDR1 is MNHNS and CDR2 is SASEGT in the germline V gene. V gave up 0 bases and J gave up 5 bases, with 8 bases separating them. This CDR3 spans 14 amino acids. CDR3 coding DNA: TGTGCCAGCAGTGAAGCGGGGTGGGACAATGAGCAGTTCTTC. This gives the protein CASSEAGWDNEQFF.

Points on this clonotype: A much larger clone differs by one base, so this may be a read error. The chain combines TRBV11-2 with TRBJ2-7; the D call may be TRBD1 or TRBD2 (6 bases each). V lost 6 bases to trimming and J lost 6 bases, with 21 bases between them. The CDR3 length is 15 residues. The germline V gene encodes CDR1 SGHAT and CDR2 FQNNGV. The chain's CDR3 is CASRAGTGLGGEQYF. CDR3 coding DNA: TGTGCCAGCAGGGCGGGGACGGGCCTAGGGGGCGAGCAGTACTTC.

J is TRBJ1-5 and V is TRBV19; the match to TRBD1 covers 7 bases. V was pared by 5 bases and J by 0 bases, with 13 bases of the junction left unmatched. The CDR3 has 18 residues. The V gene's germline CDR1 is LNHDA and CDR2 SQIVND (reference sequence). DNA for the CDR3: TGTGCCAGTAGTGGGGACAGCGCGTTTCCCTATAGCAATCAGCCCCAGCATTTT. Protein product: CASSGDSAFPYSNQPQHF.

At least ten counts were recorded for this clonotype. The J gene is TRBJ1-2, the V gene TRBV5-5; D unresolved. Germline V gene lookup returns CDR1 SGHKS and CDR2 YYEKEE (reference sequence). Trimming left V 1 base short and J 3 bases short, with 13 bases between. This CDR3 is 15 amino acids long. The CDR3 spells CASSLPQQLHYGYTF. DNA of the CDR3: TGTGCCAGCAGCTTGCCCCAGCAGTTACACTATGGCTACACCTTC.

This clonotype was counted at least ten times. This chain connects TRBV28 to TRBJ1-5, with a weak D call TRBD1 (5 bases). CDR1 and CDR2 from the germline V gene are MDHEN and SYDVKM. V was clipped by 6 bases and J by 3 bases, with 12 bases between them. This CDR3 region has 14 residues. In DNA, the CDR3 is TGTGCCAGCAGGGGGGGTTTCTCCAATCAGCCCCAGCATTTT. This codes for CASRGGFSNQPQHF.

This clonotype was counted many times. In DNA, the CDR3 is TGCAGCGTTGATTCTAGCGGTGACAATGAGCAGTTCTTC. Protein: CSVDSSGDNEQFF. This sequence joins TRBV29-1 and TRBJ2-1; 7 bases line up with TRBD2. V was pared by 3 bases and J by 5 bases, with 4 bases of the junction left unmatched. The CDR3 is 13 residues long. CDR1 and CDR2 (germline): SQVTM, ANQGSEA.

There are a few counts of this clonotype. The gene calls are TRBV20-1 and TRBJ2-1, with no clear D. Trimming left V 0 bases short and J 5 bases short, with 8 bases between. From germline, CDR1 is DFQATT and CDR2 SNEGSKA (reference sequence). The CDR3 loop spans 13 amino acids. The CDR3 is CSARDRTDNEQFF. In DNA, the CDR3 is TGCAGTGCTAGAGATCGAACCGACAATGAGCAGTTCTTC.

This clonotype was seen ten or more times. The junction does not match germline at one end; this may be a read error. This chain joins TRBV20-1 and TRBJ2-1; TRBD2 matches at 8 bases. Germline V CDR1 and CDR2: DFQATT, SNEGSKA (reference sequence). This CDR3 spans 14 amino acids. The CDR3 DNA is TGCAGTGTTAGAAGCGGGAGAGGGGACAATGAGCAGTTCTTC. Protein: CSVRSGRGDNEQFF.

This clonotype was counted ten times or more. CDR3 sequence reads: CSAFGPFDSYEQYF. CDR3 bases: TGCAGTGCTTTCGGGCCTTTCGACTCCTACGAGCAGTACTTC. The chain uses TRBV20-1 and TRBJ2-7; D remains unclear. The CDR3 sequence is 14 residues long. The ends were cut back, 5 bases at V and 0 bases at J, with 14 bases in the middle. Germline loops: CDR1 DFQATT, CDR2 SNEGSKA (reference sequence).

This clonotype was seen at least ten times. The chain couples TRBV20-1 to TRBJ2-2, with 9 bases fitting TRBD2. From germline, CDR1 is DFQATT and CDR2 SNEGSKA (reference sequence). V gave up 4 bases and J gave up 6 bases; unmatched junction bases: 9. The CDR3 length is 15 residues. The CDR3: CSANRGTSISGELFF. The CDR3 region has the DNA TGCAGTGCTAATAGAGGGACTAGCATATCCGGGGAGCTGTTTTTT.

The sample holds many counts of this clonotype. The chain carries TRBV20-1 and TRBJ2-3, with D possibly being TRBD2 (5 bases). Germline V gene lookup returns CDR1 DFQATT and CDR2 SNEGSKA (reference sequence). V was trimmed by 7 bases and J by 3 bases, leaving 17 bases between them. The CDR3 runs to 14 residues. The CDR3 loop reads CSVVEGARTDTQYF. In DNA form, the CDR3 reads TGCAGTGTAGTTGAGGGAGCGCGGACAGATACGCAGTATTTT.

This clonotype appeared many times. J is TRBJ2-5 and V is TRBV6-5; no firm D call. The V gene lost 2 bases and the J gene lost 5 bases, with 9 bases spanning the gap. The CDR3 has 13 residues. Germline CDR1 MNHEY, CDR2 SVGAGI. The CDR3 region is CASSYPEAETQYF. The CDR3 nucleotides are TGTGCCAGCAGTTACCCCGAGGCCGAGACCCAGTACTTC.

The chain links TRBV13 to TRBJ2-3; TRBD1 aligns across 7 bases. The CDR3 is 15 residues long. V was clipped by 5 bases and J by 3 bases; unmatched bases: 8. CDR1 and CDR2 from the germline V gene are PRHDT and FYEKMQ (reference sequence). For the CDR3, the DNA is TGTGCCAGCAGCATCGGACAGGATCGGACAGATACGCAGTATTTT. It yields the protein CASSIGQDRTDTQYF.

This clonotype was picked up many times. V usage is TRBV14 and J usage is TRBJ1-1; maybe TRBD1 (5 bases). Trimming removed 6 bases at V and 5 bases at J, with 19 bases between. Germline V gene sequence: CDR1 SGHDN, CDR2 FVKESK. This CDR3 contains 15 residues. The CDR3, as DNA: TGTGCCAGCAGTCCCATGCTTTTGGGGGTTACTGAAGCTTTCTTT. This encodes CASSPMLLGVTEAFF.

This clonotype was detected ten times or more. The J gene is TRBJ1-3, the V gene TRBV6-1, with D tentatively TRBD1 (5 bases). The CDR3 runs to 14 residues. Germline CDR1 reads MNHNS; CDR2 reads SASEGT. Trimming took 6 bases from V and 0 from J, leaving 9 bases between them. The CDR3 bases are TGTGCCAGCAGACGGGACGCCTCTGGAAACACCATATATTTT. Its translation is CASRRDASGNTIYF.

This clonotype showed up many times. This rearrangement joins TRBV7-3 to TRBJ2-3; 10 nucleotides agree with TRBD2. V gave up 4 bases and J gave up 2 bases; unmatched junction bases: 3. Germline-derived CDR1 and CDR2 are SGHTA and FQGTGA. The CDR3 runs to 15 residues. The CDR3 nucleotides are TGTGCCAGCAGCTCCGGGACTAGCGACACAGATACGCAGTATTTT. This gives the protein CASSSGTSDTDTQYF.

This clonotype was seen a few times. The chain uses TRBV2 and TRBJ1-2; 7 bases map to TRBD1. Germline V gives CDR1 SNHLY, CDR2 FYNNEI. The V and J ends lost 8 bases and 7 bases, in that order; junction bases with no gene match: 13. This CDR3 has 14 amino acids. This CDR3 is CASATGAAGGGYTF. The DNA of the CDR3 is TGTGCCAGCGCTACAGGGGCGGCAGGGGGTGGCTACACCTTC.

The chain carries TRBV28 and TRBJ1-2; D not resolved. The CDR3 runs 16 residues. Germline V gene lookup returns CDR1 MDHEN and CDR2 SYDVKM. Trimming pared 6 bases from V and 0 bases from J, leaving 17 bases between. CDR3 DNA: TGTGCCAGCAGCCTCCGGACCGCAACCGCTAACTATGGCTACACCTTC. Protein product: CASSLRTATANYGYTF.

CDR3 sequence: CASSVGGGLAGVVGADTQYF. Here the CDR3 DNA reads TGTGCCAGCAGCGTAGGAGGGGGTCTAGCGGGAGTAGTTGGGGCAGATACGCAGTATTTT. The V and J genes are TRBV9 and TRBJ2-3; 10 bases are a match to TRBD2. With 0 bases clipped from V and 4 bases from J, the junction kept 17 bases outside the gene matches. CDR1 is SGDLS and CDR2 is YYNGEE in the germline V gene. This CDR3 contains 20 residues.

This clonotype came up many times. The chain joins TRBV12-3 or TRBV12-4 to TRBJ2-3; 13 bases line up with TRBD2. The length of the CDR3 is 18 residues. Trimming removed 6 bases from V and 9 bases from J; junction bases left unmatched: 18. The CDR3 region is CASRPSWGGLAGHPTQYF. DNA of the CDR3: TGTGCCAGCAGACCTTCCTGGGGGGGACTAGCGGGACATCCAACGCAGTATTTT.